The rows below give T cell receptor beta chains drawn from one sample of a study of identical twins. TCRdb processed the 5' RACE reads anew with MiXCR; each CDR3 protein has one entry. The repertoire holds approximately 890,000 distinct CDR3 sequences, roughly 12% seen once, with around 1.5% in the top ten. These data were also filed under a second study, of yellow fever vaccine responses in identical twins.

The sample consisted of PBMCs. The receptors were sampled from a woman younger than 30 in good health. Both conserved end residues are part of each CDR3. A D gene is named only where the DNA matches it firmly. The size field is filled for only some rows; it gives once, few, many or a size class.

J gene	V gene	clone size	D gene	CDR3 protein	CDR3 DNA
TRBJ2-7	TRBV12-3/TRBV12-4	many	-	CASSPGGDHPYEQYF	TGTGCCAGCAGTCCAGGGGGGGACCACCCCTACGAGCAGTACTTC
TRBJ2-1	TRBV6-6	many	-	CASTLGARSEQFF	TGTGCCAGCACCCTCGGCGCCCGTAGTGAGCAGTTCTTC
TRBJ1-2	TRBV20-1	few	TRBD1	CSAREQGQGRKTNYGYTF	TGCAGTGCTAGAGAGCAGGGACAGGGGCGAAAAACTAACTATGGCTACACCTTC
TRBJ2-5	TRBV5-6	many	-	CASSLISGKETQYF	TGTGCCAGCAGCTTAATCTCCGGCAAGGAGACCCAGTACTTC
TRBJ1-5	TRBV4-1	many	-	CASSHPRQDTSNQPQHF	TGCGCCAGCAGCCACCCCCGGCAAGATACTAGCAATCAGCCCCAGCATTTT
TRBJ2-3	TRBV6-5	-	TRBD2	CASSVGGFYGTDTQYF	TGTGCCAGCTCGGTCGGGGGGTTTTATGGCACAGATACGCAGTATTTT
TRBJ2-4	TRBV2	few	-	CASSEAQRGSAKNIQYF	TGTGCCAGCAGTGAAGCTCAACGGGGTTCAGCCAAAAACATTCAGTACTTC
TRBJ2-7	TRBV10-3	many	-	CAISESRFYEQYF	TGTGCCATCAGTGAGTCGAGGTTCTACGAGCAGTACTTC
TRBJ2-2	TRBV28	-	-	CASSRFLISGTGELFF	TGTGCCAGCAGCCGGTTCCTGATAAGCGGGACCGGGGAGCTGTTTTTT
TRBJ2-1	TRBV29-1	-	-	CSVFPNAVLSYNEQFF	TGCAGCGTTTTCCCTAACGCTGTTCTATCCTACAATGAGCAGTTCTTC
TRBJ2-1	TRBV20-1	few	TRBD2	CSAGTNVYNEQFF	TGCAGTGCCGGGACTAACGTCTACAATGAGCAGTTCTTC
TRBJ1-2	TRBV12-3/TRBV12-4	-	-	CASSLIKVGYTF	TGTGCCAGCAGTTTGATCAAGGTCGGCTACACCTTC
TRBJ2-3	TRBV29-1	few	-	CSASETSDSTDTQYF	TGCAGCGCCTCGGAGACTAGTGATAGCACAGATACGCAGTATTTT
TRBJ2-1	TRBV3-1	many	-	CASSQGLSPYNEQFF	TGTGCCAGCAGCCAGGGACTCTCCCCCTACAATGAGCAGTTCTTC
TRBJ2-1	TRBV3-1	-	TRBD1	CASSHDRGFYNEQFF	TGTGCCAGCAGCCACGACAGGGGTTTCTACAATGAGCAGTTCTTC
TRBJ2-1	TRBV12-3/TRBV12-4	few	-	CASSPLVINEQFF	TGTGCCAGCAGTCCACTGGTAATCAATGAGCAGTTCTTC
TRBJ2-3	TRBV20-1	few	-	CSARGPPMDTQYF	TGCAGTGCTAGAGGGCCTCCAATGGATACGCAGTATTTT
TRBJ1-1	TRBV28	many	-	CASSLRPRGTLNTEAFF	TGTGCCAGCAGTTTACGGCCTCGAGGGACCCTGAACACTGAAGCTTTCTTT
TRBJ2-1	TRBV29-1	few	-	CSVPRTTNNEQFF	TGCAGCGTTCCACGGACAACCAACAATGAGCAGTTCTTC
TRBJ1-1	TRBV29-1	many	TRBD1	CSVARGAIGAFF	TGCAGCGTCGCCAGGGGGGCAATTGGAGCTTTCTTT
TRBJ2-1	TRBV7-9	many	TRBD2	CASSPPLTSGKPNEQFF	TGTGCCAGCAGCCCACCCTTGACTAGCGGGAAACCCAATGAGCAGTTCTTC
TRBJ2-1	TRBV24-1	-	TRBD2	CATSDPGTSGSLGSNEQFF	TGTGCCACCAGTGATCCCGGGACTAGCGGCTCCCTGGGAAGCAATGAGCAGTTCTTC
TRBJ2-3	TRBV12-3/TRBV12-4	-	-	CASSFLEWYTDTQYF	TGTGCCAGCAGTTTTCTCGAGTGGTACACAGATACGCAGTATTTT
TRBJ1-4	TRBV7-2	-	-	CASSLGSGGATNEKLFF	TGTGCCAGCAGCTTGGGGAGCGGGGGGGCAACTAATGAAAAACTGTTTTTT
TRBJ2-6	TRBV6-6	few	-	CASTQTGANVLTF	TGTGCCAGCACCCAAACTGGGGCCAACGTCCTGACTTTC
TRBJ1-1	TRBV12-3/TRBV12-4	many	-	CASSLDTEAFF	TGTGCCAGCAGCTTAGACACTGAAGCTTTCTTT
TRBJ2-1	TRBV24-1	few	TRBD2	CATSALSLAGGGNEQFF	TGTGCCACCAGTGCTTTGTCCCTAGCGGGGGGCGGGAATGAGCAGTTCTTC
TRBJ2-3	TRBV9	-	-	CASSVGGLAPSDTQYF	TGTGCCAGCAGCGTAGGGGGTCTAGCGCCTTCAGATACGCAGTATTTT
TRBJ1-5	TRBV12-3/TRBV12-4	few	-	CASDLRGERSNQPQHF	TGTGCCAGCGACCTGCGGGGGGAAAGGAGCAATCAGCCCCAGCATTTT
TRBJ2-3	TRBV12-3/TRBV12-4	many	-	CASSLPGEGTDTQYF	TGTGCCAGCAGTTTACCAGGGGAAGGCACAGATACGCAGTATTTT
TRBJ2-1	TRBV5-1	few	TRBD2	CASSPMSPGLAAYNEQFF	TGCGCCAGCAGCCCAATGTCCCCGGGACTAGCGGCCTACAATGAGCAGTTCTTC
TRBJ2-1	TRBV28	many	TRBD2	CASGGGYNEQFF	TGTGCCAGCGGCGGGGGGTACAATGAGCAGTTCTTC
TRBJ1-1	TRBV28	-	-	CASRSTQNTEAFF	TGTGCCAGCAGATCGACACAGAACACTGAAGCTTTCTTT
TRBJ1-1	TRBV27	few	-	CASSLREGLTEAFF	TGTGCCAGCAGTTTAAGAGAGGGTCTCACTGAAGCTTTCTTT
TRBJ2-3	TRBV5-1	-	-	CASIRDPSTDTQYF	TGCGCCAGCATCCGGGACCCTAGCACAGATACGCAGTATTTT
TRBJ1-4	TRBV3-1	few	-	CASSLPTLGRAGEKLFF	TGTGCCAGCAGCTTGCCCACACTGGGCAGGGCTGGTGAAAAACTGTTTTTT
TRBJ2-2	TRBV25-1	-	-	CASSDVAPGELFF	TGTGCCAGCAGTGATGTGGCTCCCGGGGAGCTGTTTTTT
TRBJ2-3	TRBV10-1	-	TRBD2	CASGTSGGDTQYF	TGCGCCAGCGGGACTAGCGGGGGAGATACGCAGTATTTT
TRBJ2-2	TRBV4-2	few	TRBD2	CASSQDLGLAGALSGELFF	TGTGCCAGCAGCCAAGATCTAGGGCTAGCGGGGGCCTTATCCGGGGAGCTGTTTTTT
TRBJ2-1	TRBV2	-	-	CASSDRLATYNEQFF	TGTGCCAGCAGTGACAGGCTAGCGACCTACAATGAGCAGTTCTTC
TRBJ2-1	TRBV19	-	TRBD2	CASSQTLKTSGSYNEQFF	TGTGCCAGTAGTCAAACACTAAAGACTAGCGGCTCCTACAATGAGCAGTTCTTC
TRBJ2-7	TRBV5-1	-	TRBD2	CASSIQTSGRTQPYEQYF	TGCGCCAGCAGCATACAAACTAGCGGGAGGACCCAGCCCTACGAGCAGTACTTC
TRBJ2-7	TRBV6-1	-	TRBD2	CASSPGEAGAQLYEQYF	TGTGCCAGCAGTCCCGGGGAAGCGGGGGCACAATTATACGAGCAGTACTTC
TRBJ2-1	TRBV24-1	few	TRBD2	CATSGPGLAVNEQFF	TGTGCCACCAGTGGTCCGGGACTAGCGGTCAATGAGCAGTTCTTC
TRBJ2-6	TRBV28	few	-	CASSPTSLGANVLTF	TGTGCCAGCAGTCCTACGTCCCTTGGGGCCAACGTCCTGACTTTC
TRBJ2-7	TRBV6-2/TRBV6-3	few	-	CASSYLGGQTYYEQYF	TGTGCCAGCAGTTACTTGGGTGGACAGACCTACTACGAGCAGTACTTC
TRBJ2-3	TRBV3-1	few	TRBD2	CASTGGTSGASTDTQYF	TGTGCCAGCACCGGGGGGACTAGCGGGGCTAGCACAGATACGCAGTATTTT
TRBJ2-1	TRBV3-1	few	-	CASSQDLVGGNEQFF	TGTGCCAGCAGCCAAGATCTTGTGGGGGGAAATGAGCAGTTCTTC
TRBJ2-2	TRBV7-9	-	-	CASGGGLNTGELFF	TGTGCCAGCGGGGGGGGGCTGAACACCGGGGAGCTGTTTTTT
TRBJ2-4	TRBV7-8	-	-	CASSLARDDNFKNIQYF	TGTGCCAGCAGCTTAGCTCGCGACGACAACTTCAAAAACATTCAGTACTTC
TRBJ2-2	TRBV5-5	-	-	CASSLFKETGELFF	TGTGCCAGCAGCTTGTTTAAGGAAACCGGGGAGCTGTTTTTT
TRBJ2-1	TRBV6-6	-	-	CASSPKTEQFF	TGTGCCAGCAGCCCTAAAACTGAGCAGTTCTTC
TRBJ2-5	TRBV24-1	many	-	CATSEQLRETQYF	TGTGCCACCAGTGAACAGCTGCGGGAGACCCAGTACTTC
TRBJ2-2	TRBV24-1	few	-	CATSDHRMTGTGELFF	TGTGCCACCAGTGACCACAGGATGACGGGCACCGGGGAGCTGTTTTTT
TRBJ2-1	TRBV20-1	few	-	CSATDDEQFF	TGCAGTGCTACCGACGACGAGCAGTTCTTC
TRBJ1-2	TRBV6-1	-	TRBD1	CASSERDRVNYGYTF	TGTGCCAGCAGTGAACGGGACAGAGTAAACTATGGCTACACCTTC